This entry lists 27 T cell receptor beta chains sequenced from one sample in a study of blood T cell repertoires in COVID-19. TCRdb's table, derived via immunoSEQ multiplex PCR, lists solely in-frame clones and lacks some. The profile shows fewer than 450,000 clones, about nine tenths of them singletons. The specimen sequenced was peripheral blood. These receptors came from a woman aged 70-85 years with COVID-19, enrolled during active disease.

The chain is built from TRBV7-2 and TRBJ1-5; weak D call: TRBD1 (5 bases). The CDR3 spans 15 residues. V gave up 1 base and J gave up 7 bases, with 14 bases separating them. From germline, CDR1 is SGHTA and CDR2 FQGNSA. CDR3: CASSLDWGEGQPQHF. CDR3 bases: TGTGCCAGCAGCTTAGACTGGGGGGAGGGACAGCCCCAGCATTTT. Supplemented by reference TRBV7-2 and TRBJ1-5, the full variable domain reads GAGVSQSPSNKVTEKGKDVELRCDPISGHTALYWYRQSLGQGLEFLIYFQGNSAPDKSGLPSDRFSAERTGGSVSTLTIQRTQQEDSAVYLCASSLDWGEGQPQHFGDGTRLSIL.

This clone was observed once. The genes are TRBV7-6 and TRBJ2-1; D is possibly TRBD1 (5 bases). Germline V gene sequence: CDR1 SGHVS, CDR2 FNYEAQ. This CDR3 has 15 residues. With 10 bases removed from V and 0 bases from J, the gap between germline ends came to 16 bases. The CDR3 is CATLRVPSSYNEQFF. Here the CDR3 DNA reads TGTGCCACCCTCAGGGTCCCTAGCTCCTACAATGAGCAGTTCTTC.

The chain employs TRBV28 and TRBJ2-2; D remains ambiguous. This CDR3 is 12 amino acids long. Trimming cost V 4 bases and J 3 bases, with 3 bases left between them. Per the germline V gene, CDR1 is MDHEN and CDR2 is SYDVKM. CDR3: CASSSYTGELFF. DNA for the CDR3: TGTGCCAGCAGTTCTTACACCGGGGAGCTGTTTTTT.

The V gene is TRBV10-3, the J gene TRBJ1-2, with TRBD1 identical over 8 bases. Germline V gene lookup returns CDR1 ENHRY and CDR2 SYGVKD. V trimming: 8 bases; J trimming: 0 bases; junction bases outside the gene matches: 8. CDR3 length: 15 amino acids. The CDR3 nucleotides read TGTGCCATCCCCGCAACAGGGGGATCTAACTATGGCTACACCTTC. It is translated as CAIPATGGSNYGYTF.

The CDR3 nucleotides read TGTGCCAGCAGCTCCCTCCAGGGGTACGAGCAGTACTTC. As protein: CASSSLQGYEQYF. The V gene is TRBV5-6, the J gene TRBJ2-7; a weak D match, TRBD1 (6 bases). V lost 3 bases to trimming and J lost 4 bases, with 11 bases between them. The CDR3 loop spans 13 amino acids. Germline V lookup: CDR1 SGHDT, CDR2 YYEEEE.

The chain is built from TRBV11-2 and TRBJ2-7, with D possibly matching TRBD2 (7 bases). V was shortened by 1 base and J by 2 bases, with 12 bases between the two germline ends. Germline loops: CDR1 SGHAT, CDR2 FQNNGV. This CDR3 spans 15 amino acids. The chain's CDR3 is CASSLVGGATYEQYF. For the CDR3, the DNA is TGTGCCAGCAGCTTAGTGGGGGGGGCGACCTACGAGCAGTACTTC. The full variable domain, its missing parts supplied by reference TRBV11-2 and TRBJ2-7, is EAGVAQSPRYKIIEKRQSVAFWCNPISGHATLYWYQQILGQGPKLLIQFQNNGVVDDSQLPKDRFSAERLKGVDSTLKIQPAKLEDSAVYLCASSLVGGATYEQYFGPGTRLTVT.

This clone came up once. The rearrangement uses TRBV27 and TRBJ2-2, with 9 bases aligning to TRBD1. V lost 3 bases and J lost 7; bases outside the gene matches: 9. Germline CDR1 reads MNHEY; CDR2 reads SMNVEV (reference sequence). The CDR3 is 16 residues long. The CDR3 DNA reads TGTGCCAGCAGTTTTGGTCTACAGGGGGCAATCGGGGAGCTGTTTTTT. It translates to CASSFGLQGAIGELFF.

This chain links TRBV5-1 with TRBJ1-4, with D perhaps matching TRBD1 (6 bases). CDR1 and CDR2 (germline): SGHRS, YFSETQ. There are 14 residues in the CDR3. V was cut by 0 bases and J by 8 bases, with 11 bases left in between. The CDR3 loop is CASSLGTVVEKLFF. CDR3 DNA: TGCGCCAGCAGCTTGGGGACAGTCGTCGAAAAACTGTTTTTT.

V usage is TRBV7-2 and J usage is TRBJ1-2; D might be TRBD1 (6 bases). Trimming pared 3 bases from V and 7 bases from J, leaving 12 bases between. Germline V gene sequence: CDR1 SGHTA, CDR2 FQGNSA. The CDR3 has 13 residues. DNA for the CDR3: TGTGCCAGCAGCTTTTCAGGGGCCGGTGGCTACACCTTC. This translates into CASSFSGAGGYTF.

This clone was recorded only once. This chain links TRBV10-3 with TRBJ1-2, with D perhaps TRBD1 (5 bases). This CDR3 spans 12 amino acids. The V end lost 8 bases, the J end lost 6 bases, and 13 bases lay between the germline ends. The germline V gene encodes CDR1 ENHRY and CDR2 SYGVKD. The CDR3 reads CAIRLGGNGYTF. CDR3 in DNA: TGTGCCATCCGTCTTGGGGGGAATGGCTACACCTTC.

This chain links TRBV27 with TRBJ2-1; D gene ambiguous. Trimming removed 2 bases from V and 7 bases from J, with 6 bases in between. From germline, CDR1 is MNHEY and CDR2 SMNVEV (reference sequence). The CDR3 totals 12 residues. Here the CDR3 DNA reads TGTGCCAGCAGTTTAAACGGGAATGAGCAGTTCTTC. It encodes CASSLNGNEQFF.

The chain recombines TRBV6-9 with TRBJ1-1; tentative D call: TRBD1 (6 bases). Trimming took off 5 bases at V and 0 bases at J, with 19 bases between the two ends. This CDR3 has 17 amino acids. Germline loops: CDR1 MNHGY, CDR2 SVAAGI. This CDR3 is CASSLEQGPLLNTEAFF. DNA of the CDR3: TGTGCCAGCAGTCTAGAACAGGGACCCTTGTTGAACACTGAAGCTTTCTTT.

J is TRBJ2-3 and V is TRBV21-1; the table's D call of TRBD2 was not tested on the DNA. TRBV21-1 is classified as a pseudogene. The CDR3 is made up of 19 amino acids. CDR3 sequence (DNA): TGTGCCAGCAGCAATTCGGGACTAGCGGGGGGGCGGAGCACAGATACGCAGTATTTT. Translated, it gives CASSNSGLAGGRSTDTQYF.

This clone was counted only a few times. The chain joins TRBV24-1 to TRBJ2-3; D perhaps matches TRBD2 (6 bases). The CDR3 is made up of 15 amino acids. Germline CDR1 KGHDR, CDR2 SFDVKD. Trimming removed 4 bases from V and 1 base from J, with 11 bases in between. This chain's CDR3 is CATSDPPGGTDTQYF. The CDR3, as DNA: TGTGCCACCAGTGACCCCCCGGGGGGCACAGATACGCAGTATTTT.

This clone showed up just a few times. V gene TRBV11-3 combines with J gene TRBJ2-5; 9 bases are shared with TRBD2. Germline V gene sequence: CDR1 SGHNT, CDR2 YENEEA. The V segment lost 2 bases and the J segment 1 base; nucleotides outside the gene matches: 5. The CDR3 is 16 residues long. CDR3 DNA: TGTGCCAGCAGCTTAACGAGCGGGGGGACCCAAGAGACCCAGTACTTC. Amino acid sequence: CASSLTSGGTQETQYF.

The chain carries TRBV30 and TRBJ1-4; D is possibly TRBD1 (6 bases). V was trimmed by 6 bases and J by 7 bases, leaving 12 bases between them. The CDR3 spans 12 residues. Germline CDR1 reads GTSNPN; CDR2 reads SVGIG (reference sequence). The CDR3 spells CACYVGAEKLFF. The CDR3 region has the DNA TGTGCCTGCTACGTGGGGGCTGAAAAACTGTTTTTT.

V is TRBV7-9 and J is TRBJ2-7; tentative D call: TRBD2 (7 bases). Trimming shortened V by 5 bases and J by 4 bases, and 15 bases separated the two germline ends. This CDR3 is 14 amino acids long. From germline, CDR1 is SEHNR and CDR2 FQNEAQ (reference sequence). CDR3 amino acids: CASSASGGRYEQYF. The CDR3 coding sequence is TGTGCCAGCAGCGCGTCCGGGGGGCGGTACGAGCAGTACTTC.

The genes are TRBV9 and TRBJ2-1; the D gene is possibly TRBD1 (6 bases). V lost 5 bases to trimming and J lost 3 bases, with 15 bases between them. Per germline, CDR1 SGDLS and CDR2 YYNGEE. The CDR3 runs 15 residues. CDR3 in amino acids: CASSVIRGCYNEQFF. CDR3 bases: TGTGCCAGCAGTGTTATAAGGGGGTGCTACAATGAGCAGTTCTTC.

The chain joins TRBV24-1 to TRBJ2-5; maybe TRBD1 (6 bases). V was pared by 3 bases and J by 4 bases, with 17 bases between. CDR3 length: 16 residues. Germline assignment: CDR1 KGHDR and CDR2 SFDVKD. The CDR3 bases are TGTGCCACCAGTGATCCCAGCGAAAAGGGGGTAGAGACCCAGTACTTC. This translates into CATSDPSEKGVETQYF.

CDR3 loop: CASSQWASGGPYLNEQFF. CDR3 nucleotides: TGTGCCAGCAGCCAATGGGCTAGCGGGGGGCCCTACTTAAATGAGCAGTTCTTC. The rearrangement links TRBV3-1 (or the pseudogene TRBV3-2) to TRBJ2-1, with 11 bases that match TRBD2. The germline CDR1 and CDR2 sequences are LGHDT and YNNKEL (reference sequence). Trimming cost V 2 bases and J 7 bases; bases outside gene matches: 13. The CDR3 length is 18 residues.

The V call is TRBV29-1, the J call TRBJ2-2, with TRBD2 matching over 10 bases. The J segment lost 6 bases and the V segment lost 0 bases, leaving 7 bases of the junction unmatched. Germline assignment: CDR1 SQVTM and CDR2 ANQGSEA. This CDR3 has 16 amino acids. This CDR3 is CSVEDSSGGIAGELFF. Here the CDR3 DNA reads TGCAGCGTTGAAGATAGTAGCGGGGGGATAGCCGGGGAGCTGTTTTTT.

The chain couples TRBV30 to TRBJ1-5, with 10 bases that match TRBD1. The V segment lost 6 bases and the J segment 6 bases; nucleotides outside the gene matches: 8. Germline lookup yields CDR1 GTSNPN and CDR2 SVGIG (reference sequence). The CDR3 runs 14 residues. CDR3 coding DNA: TGTGCCTGCCAAGGGACAGGGGACGGTCAGCCCCAGCATTTT. Residues: CACQGTGDGQPQHF.

The CDR3 spells CASSVLEVTEAFF. CDR3 DNA: TGCGCCAGCAGTGTGTTGGAGGTCACTGAAGCTTTCTTT. This chain uses TRBV5-1 with TRBJ1-1; unclear D gene. Germline lookup yields CDR1 SGHRS and CDR2 YFSETQ. CDR3 length: 13 residues. The germline V and J ends were trimmed by 5 bases and 4 bases, with 12 bases remaining between them.

V and J are TRBV5-6 and TRBJ1-1, with TRBD1 as a possible D gene (5 bases). Germline V CDR1 and CDR2: SGHDT, YYEEEE. Trimming took off 4 bases at V and 1 base at J, with 11 bases between the two ends. This CDR3 comprises 14 residues. The CDR3 DNA is TGTGCCAGCAGCCTCGGACACACGAACACTGAAGCTTTCTTT. Its protein product is CASSLGHTNTEAFF.

The chain recombines TRBV7-7 with TRBJ2-5, with TRBD1 matching over 10 bases. CDR3 size: 15 residues. The germline V gene has CDR1 SSHAT and CDR2 FNYEAQ (reference sequence). V trimming: 6 bases; J trimming: 5 bases; junction bases outside the gene matches: 9. The CDR3 spells CASSAGQGVKETQYF. DNA for the CDR3: TGTGCCAGCAGTGCCGGACAGGGGGTAAAGGAGACCCAGTACTTC.

This chain uses TRBV24-1 with TRBJ2-7; D is ambiguous. This CDR3 spans 14 amino acids. V dropped 2 bases and J dropped 2 bases, with 9 bases sitting between them. Germline V CDR1 and CDR2: KGHDR, SFDVKD. This CDR3 reads CATSDSSVPYEQYF. The CDR3 DNA follows: TGTGCCACCAGTGATTCCTCGGTCCCCTACGAGCAGTACTTC.

The chain uses TRBV28 and TRBJ2-1, with TRBD1 as a possible D gene (5 bases). The V gene lost 3 bases and the J gene lost 6 bases, with 12 bases spanning the gap. The CDR3 sequence is 14 residues long. In germline, CDR1 is MDHEN, CDR2 SYDVKM. Here the CDR3 reads CASSFPGHSNEQFF. CDR3 DNA: TGTGCCAGCAGTTTCCCCGGACATTCCAATGAGCAGTTCTTC.